These 30 T cell receptor beta chains originate from one sample sequenced in a study of cytomegalovirus exposure and HLA in healthy donors. The study ran its PCR with 60 Vbeta and 13 Jbeta primers. Repertoires were generated with immunoSEQ multiplex PCR, while TCRdb's copy carries only in-frame clones and drops some. The sample lists 70,000 to 90,000 clones; roughly 74% were seen once. Specimen: PBMCs. The source of these receptors is a middle-aged man in good health and CMV-seronegative.

This clone was counted only a few times. This chain joins TRBV4-1 and TRBJ2-2, with D maybe TRBD1 (5 bases). Looked up from germline, CDR1 is MGHRA and CDR2 is YSYEKL. V gave up 3 bases and J gave up 5 bases, with 7 bases separating them. The CDR3 is 13 residues long. The CDR3 sequence is CASSQAGTGELFF. In DNA form, the CDR3 reads TGCGCCAGCAGCCAGGCAGGGACCGGGGAGCTGTTTTTT.

The chain joins TRBV18 to TRBJ1-2; 8 bases are shared with TRBD1. CDR3 length: 12 amino acids. V was clipped by 3 bases and J by 10 bases; unmatched bases: 4. In germline, CDR1 is KGHSH, CDR2 LQKENI. The CDR3 region is CASSPDRVDYTF. CDR3 coding DNA: TGTGCCAGCTCACCGGACAGGGTAGACTACACCTTC. Complete variable domain (other parts from reference TRBV18 and TRBJ1-2): NAGVMQNPRHLVRRRGQEARLRCSPMKGHSHVYWYRQLPEEGLKFMVYLQKENIIDESGMPKERFSAEFPKEGPSILRIQQVVRGDSAAYFCASSPDRVDYTFGSGTRLTVV.

The chain employs TRBV7-6 and TRBJ2-7, with 10 bases fitting TRBD2. The CDR3 loop spans 16 amino acids. J was trimmed by 2 bases and V by 1 base; bases with no gene match: 5. Germline V gives CDR1 SGHVS, CDR2 FNYEAQ. CDR3 sequence reads: CASSLETSGLPYEQYF. The CDR3 nucleotides are TGTGCCAGCAGCTTAGAGACTAGCGGGTTACCCTACGAGCAGTACTTC.

V and J are TRBV4-2 and TRBJ1-2, with D possibly matching TRBD1 (6 bases). The CDR3 runs to 17 residues. Trimming removed 1 base at V and 2 bases at J, with 17 bases between. In germline, CDR1 is LGHNA, CDR2 YNFKEQ. Here the CDR3 DNA reads TGTGCCAGCAGCCAAGTACCCCGGGGGGGCCAAAACTATGGCTACACCTTC. Translating gives CASSQVPRGGQNYGYTF.

The rearrangement joins TRBV5-4 to TRBJ2-5; 10 bases agree with TRBD2. J gave up 4 bases and V 4 bases, and 7 bases lay outside the gene matches. Per germline, CDR1 SGHNT and CDR2 YYREEE (reference sequence). The CDR3 has 15 amino acids. The CDR3 region is CASSTTSGPGETQYF. In DNA form, the CDR3 reads TGTGCCAGCAGCACGACTAGCGGGCCGGGAGAGACCCAGTACTTC.

The chain employs TRBV4-2 and TRBJ1-1, with 7 bases that match TRBD1. The CDR3 runs to 13 residues. Germline V gives CDR1 LGHNA, CDR2 YNFKEQ. The J segment lost 8 bases and the V segment lost 0 bases, leaving 3 bases of the junction unmatched. CDR3 residues: CASSQETGAEAFF. The CDR3 bases are TGTGCCAGCAGCCAAGAAACAGGGGCCGAAGCTTTCTTT.

V is TRBV9 and J is TRBJ1-3; the match to TRBD1 covers 8 bases. V shed 3 bases, J shed 2 bases, and the junction held 10 bases outside the gene matches. The CDR3 runs to 17 residues. Germline assignment: CDR1 SGDLS and CDR2 YYNGEE. The CDR3 region is CASSAQGALSTGNTIYF. CDR3 bases: TGTGCCAGCAGCGCCCAGGGGGCCCTGTCGACTGGAAACACCATATATTTT. The whole variable domain, remainder taken from reference TRBV9 and TRBJ1-3, is DSGVTQTPKHLITATGQRVTLRCSPRSGDLSVYWYQQSLDQGLQFLIQYYNGEERAKGNILERFSAQQFPDLHSELNLSSLELGDSALYFCASSAQGALSTGNTIYFGEGSWLTVV.

V and J are TRBV9 and TRBJ2-2; 12 bases are a match to TRBD2. Germline CDR1 reads SGDLS; CDR2 reads YYNGEE. This CDR3 region has 17 residues. J gave up 1 base and V 4 bases, and 5 bases lay outside the gene matches. CDR3 sequence reads: CASSFPTSGGNTGELFF. The CDR3 region has the DNA TGTGCCAGCAGCTTTCCGACTAGCGGGGGGAACACCGGGGAGCTGTTTTTT.

J is TRBJ1-1 and V is TRBV30, with TRBD1 matching 9 bases. The V gene end was trimmed by 0 bases and the J gene end by 7 bases; junction bases not matched to a gene: 9. Germline V gives CDR1 GTSNPN, CDR2 SVGIG (reference sequence). The CDR3 is made up of 15 amino acids. CDR3 coding DNA: TGTGCCTGGAGTGTATACAGGGGGCTGGAAAGTGAAGCTTTCTTT. Encoded protein: CAWSVYRGLESEAFF.

J is TRBJ1-1 and V is TRBV2; TRBD1 agrees at 8 bases. This CDR3 spans 15 amino acids. Germline V CDR1 and CDR2: SNHLY, FYNNEI. J lost 1 base, V lost 5 bases, and 6 bases had no gene match. The CDR3 is CASSLRTGRNTEAFF. The CDR3 coding sequence is TGTGCCAGCAGTCTAAGGACAGGGCGGAACACTGAAGCTTTCTTT.

This clone is a singleton in its sample. V usage is TRBV10-1 and J usage is TRBJ1-4; D gene uncertain. Germline values: CDR1 WNHNN, CDR2 SYGVQD (reference sequence). This CDR3 is built from 13 residues. The V and J ends lost 2 bases and 4 bases respectively, with 5 bases between them. The CDR3 nucleotides read TGCGCCAGCAGTGAGGGCCGTAATGAAAAACTGTTTTTT. It codes for CASSEGRNEKLFF.

The chain couples TRBV11-2 to TRBJ2-3; 9 bases line up with TRBD1. V was clipped by 6 bases and J by 4 bases; unmatched bases: 8. There are 15 residues in the CDR3. CDR1 and CDR2 from the germline V gene are SGHAT and FQNNGV. The CDR3 DNA follows: TGTGCCAGCAGTGGACAGGGGTTTATCTCAGATACGCAGTATTTT. Its protein is CASSGQGFISDTQYF.

The chain has TRBV28 and TRBJ1-1; D may be TRBD1 (5 bases). Germline V lookup: CDR1 MDHEN, CDR2 SYDVKM. V was trimmed by 3 bases and J by 0 bases, leaving 14 bases between them. There are 16 residues in the CDR3. The CDR3 loop is CASSFGRGSVNTEAFF. As DNA, the CDR3 is TGTGCCAGCAGTTTCGGTCGGGGGTCCGTGAACACTGAAGCTTTCTTT.

The genes are TRBV6-4 and TRBJ2-7; D is unclear. Trimming took 3 bases from V and 4 from J, leaving 16 bases between them. The CDR3 spans 15 residues. The germline gives CDR1 MRHNA, CDR2 SNTAGT. The CDR3: CASSEGNSFGYEQYF. Written as DNA, the CDR3 is TGTGCCAGCAGTGAAGGAAATAGCTTCGGATACGAGCAGTACTTC.

The chain couples TRBV6-6 to TRBJ2-2; 9 bases are a match to TRBD1. Germline V gene sequence: CDR1 MNHNY, CDR2 SVGAGI (reference sequence). CDR3 length: 16 residues. Trimming removed 5 bases from V and 0 bases from J; junction bases left unmatched: 4. The CDR3 DNA sequence: TGTGCCAGCAGTCAACGGACAGGGGCGAACACCGGGGAGCTGTTTTTT. Translated: CASSQRTGANTGELFF.

This clone was seen only a few times. V usage is TRBV28 and J usage is TRBJ2-7, with TRBD1 as a possible D gene (7 bases). This CDR3 comprises 13 residues. Per germline, CDR1 MDHEN and CDR2 SYDVKM. With 6 bases removed from V and 6 bases from J, the gap between germline ends came to 15 bases. CDR3: CASRPQGTGEQYF. CDR3 sequence (DNA): TGTGCCAGCAGACCACAGGGGACTGGCGAGCAGTACTTC.

The chain carries TRBV2 and TRBJ1-3; maybe TRBD1 (5 bases). CDR1 and CDR2 from the germline V gene are SNHLY and FYNNEI. The CDR3 is 15 residues long. V gave up 8 bases and J gave up 0 bases, with 14 bases separating them. The CDR3 sequence is CASGDSPNSGNTIYF. CDR3 in DNA: TGTGCCAGCGGCGACAGCCCCAACTCTGGAAACACCATATATTTT.

The chain is built from TRBV5-1 and TRBJ1-3; possibly TRBD1 for D (5 bases). V lost 9 bases, J lost 5 bases, and 18 bases lay in between. The CDR3 has 14 residues. Per germline, CDR1 SGHRS and CDR2 YFSETQ. The CDR3 sequence: CATIAGRARNTIYF. Written as DNA, the CDR3 is TGCGCCACCATAGCCGGCAGGGCTAGAAACACCATATATTTT.

V is TRBV7-9 and J is TRBJ1-1, with 7 positions matching TRBD1. The CDR3 has 14 residues. Germline V gene sequence: CDR1 SEHNR, CDR2 FQNEAQ (reference sequence). J was trimmed by 0 bases and V by 6 bases; bases with no gene match: 4. The CDR3 protein is CASRQGQMNTEAFF. CDR3 bases: TGTGCCAGCAGGCAGGGACAGATGAACACTGAAGCTTTCTTT.

This sequence joins TRBV19 and TRBJ1-1; no definite D call. V was pared by 3 bases and J by 1 base, with 6 bases between. Germline V gene lookup returns CDR1 LNHDA and CDR2 SQIVND (reference sequence). The CDR3 consists of 13 residues. For the CDR3, the DNA is TGTGCCAGTAGTATGTCCTGGAACACTGAAGCTTTCTTT. Translated: CASSMSWNTEAFF.

The CDR3: CASSVGPNTEAFF. CDR3 nucleotide sequence: TGTGCCAGCAGTGTGGGCCCGAACACTGAAGCTTTCTTT. The rearrangement uses TRBV6-1 and TRBJ1-1, with D unclear. CDR3 length: 13 residues. Germline lookup yields CDR1 MNHNS and CDR2 SASEGT. The V and J ends lost 4 bases and 1 base respectively, with 7 bases between them.

The chain carries TRBV5-1 and TRBJ1-4; D remains ambiguous. From germline, CDR1 is SGHRS and CDR2 YFSETQ. The V end was cut by 0 bases, the J end by 3 bases, with 9 bases between. The CDR3 is 15 amino acids. CDR3 sequence: CASSLVREPNEKLFF. The CDR3 DNA sequence: TGCGCCAGCAGCTTGGTGAGGGAGCCTAATGAAAAACTGTTTTTT.

The sample holds many counts of this clone. V usage is TRBV5-1 and J usage is TRBJ2-1; 12 bases match TRBD2. Germline CDR1 and CDR2: SGHRS and YFSETQ. V shed 0 bases and J 0 bases; nucleotides not matched to a gene: 4. This CDR3 has 18 amino acids. DNA for the CDR3: TGCGCCAGCAGCTTGGCGACTAGCGGGAGAGACTCCTACAATGAGCAGTTCTTC. Translated, it gives CASSLATSGRDSYNEQFF.

The chain combines TRBV5-4 with TRBJ1-2; D call uncertain. The CDR3 totals 14 residues. Germline loops: CDR1 SGHNT, CDR2 YYREEE (reference sequence). V lost 2 bases to trimming and J lost 2 bases, with 10 bases between them. This CDR3 is CASSFSTENYGYTF. The CDR3 nucleotides read TGTGCCAGCAGCTTCTCTACAGAGAACTATGGCTACACCTTC.

This CDR3 reads CASSVDRTSYEQYF. The CDR3 DNA is TGTGCCAGCAGCGTAGACAGGACCTCCTACGAGCAGTACTTC. This sequence joins TRBV5-4 and TRBJ2-7, with a weak D call TRBD1 (6 bases). The germline V and J ends were trimmed by 4 bases and 0 bases, with 11 bases remaining between them. Germline V lookup: CDR1 SGHNT, CDR2 YYREEE (reference sequence). This CDR3 has 14 amino acids.

The J gene is TRBJ1-6, the V gene TRBV19, with 9 nucleotides matching TRBD1. This CDR3 spans 15 amino acids. In germline, CDR1 is LNHDA, CDR2 SQIVND (reference sequence). Trimming took 4 bases from V and 5 from J; bases not matched to a gene: 3. The CDR3 DNA sequence: TGTGCCAGTAGTACCGACAGGGGGAATAATTCACCCCTCCACTTT. Translation: CASSTDRGNNSPLHF.

The chain carries TRBV9 and TRBJ2-2; 10 bases line up with TRBD1. CDR1 and CDR2 from the germline V gene are SGDLS and YYNGEE. V gave up 3 bases and J gave up 5 bases; unmatched junction bases: 7. The CDR3 runs to 16 residues. CDR3 in amino acids: CASSARQGAGTGELFF. The CDR3 DNA sequence: TGTGCCAGCAGCGCAAGACAGGGGGCGGGTACCGGGGAGCTGTTTTTT.

This chain uses TRBV30 with TRBJ2-1, with 8 bases that match TRBD2. V shed 4 bases, J shed 4 bases, and the junction held 3 bases outside the gene matches. Per the germline V gene, CDR1 is GTSNPN and CDR2 is SVGIG (reference sequence). The CDR3 length is 13 residues. In nucleotides, the CDR3 is TGTGCCTGGAATAGCGGGACTTACAATGAGCAGTTCTTC. Its translation is CAWNSGTYNEQFF.

The J gene is TRBJ1-1, the V gene TRBV7-9, with unresolved D. V dropped 4 bases and J dropped 11 bases, with 11 bases sitting between them. Germline CDR1 reads SEHNR; CDR2 reads FQNEAQ (reference sequence). The CDR3 extends over 11 amino acids. The CDR3 loop reads CASSSDFFAFF. The CDR3 nucleotides are TGTGCCAGCAGCTCCGACTTTTTTGCTTTCTTT.

V usage is TRBV6-5 and J usage is TRBJ1-5; possibly TRBD1 for D (6 bases). V shed 4 bases and J shed 4 bases, with 11 bases lying between them. The CDR3 runs 14 residues. CDR1 is MNHEY, CDR2 SVGAGI, per germline. CDR3 amino acids: CASSSYTGNQPQHF. CDR3 DNA: TGTGCCAGCAGTTCGTATACAGGGAATCAGCCCCAGCATTTT.